This T cell receptor (beta chain) was captured by sequencing in a study of blood T cell repertoires in COVID-19. Turning to the study itself: The origin of the acute and convalescent COVID-19 samples was the United States, Italy and Spain. PBMCs, B-cell-depleted T cells, or T cells were the source of the cDNA or gDNA that made up the material.

The CDR3 sequence is 17 residues long. The germline V gene has CDR1 KGHSH and CDR2 LQKENI. After removal of 2 bases from V and 2 bases from J, the junction contained 6 bases not matched to a gene. In the authors' methods: By means of reference gene primer amplification, nucleated cell counts were estimated. Clones were read by immunoSEQ multiplex PCR, and TCRdb kept only the in-frame ones, dropping some. V, J and clone size were drawn from that table, and D and trimming were deduced from the DNA. Found here are approximately 200,000 clones, around 82% of them singletons; the top ten hold about 3%. The TCR was taken from a woman in her 30s who had recovered from COVID-19. The sample was peripheral blood. This chain joins TRBV18 and TRBJ2-2; TRBD2 matches 9 bases. CDR3 nucleotides: TGTGCCAGCTCACCATTCTCGCGGGAGGGCAACACCGGGGAGCTGTTTTTT. Protein: CASSPFSREGNTGELFF. Based on the CDR3 plus reference TRBV18 and TRBJ2-2, the full variable domain is NAGVMQNPRHLVRRRGQEARLRCSPMKGHSHVYWYRQLPEEGLKFMVYLQKENIIDESGMPKERFSAEFPKEGPSILRIQQVVRGDSAAYFCASSPFSREGNTGELFFGEGSRLTVL.